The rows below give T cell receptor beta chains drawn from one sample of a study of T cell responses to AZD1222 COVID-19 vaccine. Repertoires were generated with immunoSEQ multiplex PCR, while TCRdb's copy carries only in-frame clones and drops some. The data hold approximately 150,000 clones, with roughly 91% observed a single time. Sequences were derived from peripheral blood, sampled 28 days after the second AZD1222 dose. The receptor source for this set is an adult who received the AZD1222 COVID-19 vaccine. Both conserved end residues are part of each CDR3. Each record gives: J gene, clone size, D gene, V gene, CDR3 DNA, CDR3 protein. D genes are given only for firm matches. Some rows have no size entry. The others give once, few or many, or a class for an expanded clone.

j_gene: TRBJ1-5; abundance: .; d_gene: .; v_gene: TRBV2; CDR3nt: TGTGCCAGCAGTGAAGTACAGCTTAATCAGCCCCAGCATTTT; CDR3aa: CASSEVQLNQPQHF
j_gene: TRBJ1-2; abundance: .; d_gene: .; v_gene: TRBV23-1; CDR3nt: TGCGCCAGCAGTCAAATGAAGCCCAACAGGGCTTATGGCTACACCTTC; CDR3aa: CASSQMKPNRAYGYTF
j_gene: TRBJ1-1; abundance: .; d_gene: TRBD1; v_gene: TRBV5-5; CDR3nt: TGTGCCAGCAGCTTAGACAGGGACACTGAAGCTTTCTTT; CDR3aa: CASSLDRDTEAFF
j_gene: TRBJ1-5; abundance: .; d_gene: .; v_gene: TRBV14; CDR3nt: TGTGCCAGCAGCCAGAAGTTAAGAGACGTAGGAAATCAGCCCCAGCATTTT; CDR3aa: CASSQKLRDVGNQPQHF
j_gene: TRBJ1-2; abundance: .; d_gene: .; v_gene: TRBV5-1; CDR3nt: TGCGCCAGCAGCGATCGGGACTCACGATTGGGGGGCTATGGCTACACCTTC; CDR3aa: CASSDRDSRLGGYGYTF
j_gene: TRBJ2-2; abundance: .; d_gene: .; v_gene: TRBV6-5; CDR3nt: TGTGCCAGCAGTTACGCAGCGAACACCGGGGAGCTGTTTTTT; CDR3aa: CASSYAANTGELFF
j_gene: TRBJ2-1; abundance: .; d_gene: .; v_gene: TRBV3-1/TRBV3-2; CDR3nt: TGTGCCAGCAGCCAACGGCGGAGGGCCTCCTACAATGAGCAGTTCTTC; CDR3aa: CASSQRRRASYNEQFF
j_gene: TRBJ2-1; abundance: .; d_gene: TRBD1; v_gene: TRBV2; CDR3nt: TGTGCCAGCAGGCCTCCGGACAGGGGCAATGAGCAGTTCTTC; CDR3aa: CASRPPDRGNEQFF
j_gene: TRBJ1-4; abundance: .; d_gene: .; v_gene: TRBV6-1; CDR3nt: TGTGCCAGCAGTGAGAAACGCGTACAGATAAATGAAAAACTGTTTTTT; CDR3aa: CASSEKRVQINEKLFF
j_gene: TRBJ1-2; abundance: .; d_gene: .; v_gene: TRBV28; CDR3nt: TGTGCCACCGGGGTCCTCTATGGCTACACCTTC; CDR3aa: CATGVLYGYTF
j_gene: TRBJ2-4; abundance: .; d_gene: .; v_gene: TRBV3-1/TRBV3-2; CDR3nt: TGTGCCAGCAGCCAAGAAGCAGCCTCCCAAAACATTCAGTACTTC; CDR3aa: CASSQEAASQNIQYF
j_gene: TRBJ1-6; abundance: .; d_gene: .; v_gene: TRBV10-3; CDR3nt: TGTGCCATCAGTGGGGATCGGCTTAATTCACCCCTCCACTTT; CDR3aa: CAISGDRLNSPLHF
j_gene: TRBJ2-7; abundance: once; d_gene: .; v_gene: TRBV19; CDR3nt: TGTGCCAGTAGTATTGGTGGGGGGATCGAGGCCGAGCAGTACTTC; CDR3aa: CASSIGGGIEAEQYF
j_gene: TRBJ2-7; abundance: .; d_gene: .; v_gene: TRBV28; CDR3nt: TGTGCCAGCAGTTTATGGAGGACTAAGCAGGGCCCCTACGAGCAGTACTTC; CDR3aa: CASSLWRTKQGPYEQYF
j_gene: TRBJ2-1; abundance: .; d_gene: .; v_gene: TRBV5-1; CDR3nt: TGCGCCAGCAGCCCATTCGGTCGGGGATCCTACAATGAGCAGTTCTTC; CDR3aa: CASSPFGRGSYNEQFF
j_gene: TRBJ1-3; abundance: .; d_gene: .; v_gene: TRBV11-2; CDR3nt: TGTGCCAGCAGCTTAGGAGGCCCAGGGTCCCAAAACACCATATATTTT; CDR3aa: CASSLGGPGSQNTIYF
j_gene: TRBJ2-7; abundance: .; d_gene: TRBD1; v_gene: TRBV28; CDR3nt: TGTGCCAGCAGTTTACGGGGACAGGCCACGGGGTACGAGCAGTACTTC; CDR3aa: CASSLRGQATGYEQYF
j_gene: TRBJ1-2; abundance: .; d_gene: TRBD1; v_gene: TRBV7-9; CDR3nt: TGTGCCAGCAGCTTCGCCGGACAGGCCACGGGGGGCTACACCTTC; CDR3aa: CASSFAGQATGGYTF
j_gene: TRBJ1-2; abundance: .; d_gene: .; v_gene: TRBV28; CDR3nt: TGTGCCAGCAGTGACAGATATGGCTACACCTTC; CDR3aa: CASSDRYGYTF
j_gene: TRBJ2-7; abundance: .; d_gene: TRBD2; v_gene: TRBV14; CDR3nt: TGTGCCAGCAGCCACCGCCGGGCGGGGGTCAACTACGAGCAGTACTTC; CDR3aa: CASSHRRAGVNYEQYF
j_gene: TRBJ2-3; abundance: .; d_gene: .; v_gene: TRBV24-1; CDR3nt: TGTGCCACCAGTGACATCGTGGGGCCTGATACGCAGTATTTT; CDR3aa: CATSDIVGPDTQYF
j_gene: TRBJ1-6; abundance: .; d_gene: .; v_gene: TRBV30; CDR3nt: TGTGCCTGGAGTCGGGGGAGTTCACCCCTCCACTTT; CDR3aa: CAWSRGSSPLHF